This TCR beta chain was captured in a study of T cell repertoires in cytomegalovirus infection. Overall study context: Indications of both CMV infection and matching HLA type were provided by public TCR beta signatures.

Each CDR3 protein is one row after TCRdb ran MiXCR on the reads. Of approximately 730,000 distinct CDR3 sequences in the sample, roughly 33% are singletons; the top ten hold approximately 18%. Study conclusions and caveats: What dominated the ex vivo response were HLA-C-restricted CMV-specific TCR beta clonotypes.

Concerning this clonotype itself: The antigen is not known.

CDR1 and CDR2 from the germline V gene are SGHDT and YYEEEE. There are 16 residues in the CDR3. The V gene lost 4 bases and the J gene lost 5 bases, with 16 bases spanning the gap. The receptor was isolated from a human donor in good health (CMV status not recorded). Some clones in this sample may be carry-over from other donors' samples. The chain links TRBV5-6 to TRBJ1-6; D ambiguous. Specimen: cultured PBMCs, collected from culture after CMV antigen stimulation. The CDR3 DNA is TGTGCCAGCAGCCCTGCCGGACTCACTCATAATTCACCCCTCCACTTT. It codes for CASSPAGLTHNSPLHF. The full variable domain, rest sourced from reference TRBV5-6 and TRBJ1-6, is DAGVTQSPTHLIKTRGQQVTLRCSPKSGHDTVSWYQQALGQGPQFIFQYYEEEERQRGNFPDRFSGHQFPNYSSELNVNALLLGDSALYLCASSPAGLTHNSPLHFGNGTRLTVT.